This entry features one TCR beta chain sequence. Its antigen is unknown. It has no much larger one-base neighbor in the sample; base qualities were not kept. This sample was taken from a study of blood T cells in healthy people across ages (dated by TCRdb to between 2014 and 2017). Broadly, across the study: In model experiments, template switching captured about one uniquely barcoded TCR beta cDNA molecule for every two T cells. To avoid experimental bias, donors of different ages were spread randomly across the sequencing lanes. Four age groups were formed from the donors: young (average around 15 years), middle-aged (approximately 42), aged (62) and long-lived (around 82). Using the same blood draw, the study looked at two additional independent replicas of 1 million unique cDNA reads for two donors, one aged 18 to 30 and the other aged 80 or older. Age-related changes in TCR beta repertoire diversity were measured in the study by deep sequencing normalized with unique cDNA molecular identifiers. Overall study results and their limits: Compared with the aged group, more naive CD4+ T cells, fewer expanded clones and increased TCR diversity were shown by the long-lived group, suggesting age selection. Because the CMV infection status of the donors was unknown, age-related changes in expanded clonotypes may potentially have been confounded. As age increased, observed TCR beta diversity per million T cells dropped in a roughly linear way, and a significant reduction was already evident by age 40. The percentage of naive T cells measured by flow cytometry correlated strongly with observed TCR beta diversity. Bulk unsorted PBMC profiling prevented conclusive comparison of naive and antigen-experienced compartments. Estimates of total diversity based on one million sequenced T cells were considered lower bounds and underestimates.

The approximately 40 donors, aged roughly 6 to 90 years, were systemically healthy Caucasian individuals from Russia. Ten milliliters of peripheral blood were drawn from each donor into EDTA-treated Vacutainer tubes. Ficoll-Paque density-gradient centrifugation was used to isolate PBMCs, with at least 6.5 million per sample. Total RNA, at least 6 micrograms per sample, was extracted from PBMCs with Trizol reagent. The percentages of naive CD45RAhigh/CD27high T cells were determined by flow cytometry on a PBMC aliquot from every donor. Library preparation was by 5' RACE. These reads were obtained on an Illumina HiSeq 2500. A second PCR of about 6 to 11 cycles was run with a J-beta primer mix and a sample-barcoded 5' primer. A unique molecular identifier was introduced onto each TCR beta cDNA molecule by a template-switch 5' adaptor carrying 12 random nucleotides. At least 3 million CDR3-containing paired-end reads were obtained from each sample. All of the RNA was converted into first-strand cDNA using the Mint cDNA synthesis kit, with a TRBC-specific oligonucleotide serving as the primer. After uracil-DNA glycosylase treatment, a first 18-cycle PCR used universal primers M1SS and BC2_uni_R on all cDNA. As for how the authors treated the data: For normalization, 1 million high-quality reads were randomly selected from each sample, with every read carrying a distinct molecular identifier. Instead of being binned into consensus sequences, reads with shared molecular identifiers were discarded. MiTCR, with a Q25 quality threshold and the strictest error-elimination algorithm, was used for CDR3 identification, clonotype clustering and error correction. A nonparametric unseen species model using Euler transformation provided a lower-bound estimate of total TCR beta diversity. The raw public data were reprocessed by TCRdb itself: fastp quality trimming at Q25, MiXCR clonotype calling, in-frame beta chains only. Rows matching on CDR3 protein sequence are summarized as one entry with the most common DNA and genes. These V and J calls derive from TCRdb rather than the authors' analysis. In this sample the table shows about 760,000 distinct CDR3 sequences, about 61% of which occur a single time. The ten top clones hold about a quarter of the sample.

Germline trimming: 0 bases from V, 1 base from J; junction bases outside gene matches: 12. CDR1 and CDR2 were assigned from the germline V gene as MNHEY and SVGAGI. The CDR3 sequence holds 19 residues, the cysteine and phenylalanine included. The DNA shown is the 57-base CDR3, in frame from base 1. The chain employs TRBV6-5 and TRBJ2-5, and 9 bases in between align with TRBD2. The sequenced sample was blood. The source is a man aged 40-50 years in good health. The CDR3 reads CASSYSFLAGSDTQETQYF. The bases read TGTGCCAGCAGTTACTCGTTTCTAGCGGGGAGCGATACCCAAGAGACCCAGTACTTC.